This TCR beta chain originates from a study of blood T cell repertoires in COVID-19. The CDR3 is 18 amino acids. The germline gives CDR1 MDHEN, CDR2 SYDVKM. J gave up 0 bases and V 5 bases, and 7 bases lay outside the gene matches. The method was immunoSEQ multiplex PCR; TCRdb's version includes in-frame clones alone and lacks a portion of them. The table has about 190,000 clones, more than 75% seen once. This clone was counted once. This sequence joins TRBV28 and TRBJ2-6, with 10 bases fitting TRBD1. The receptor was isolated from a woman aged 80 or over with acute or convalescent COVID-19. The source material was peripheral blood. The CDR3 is CASSTQTGGYSGANVLTF. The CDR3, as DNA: TGTGCCAGCAGTACCCAGACAGGGGGCTACTCTGGGGCCAACGTCCTGACTTTC.